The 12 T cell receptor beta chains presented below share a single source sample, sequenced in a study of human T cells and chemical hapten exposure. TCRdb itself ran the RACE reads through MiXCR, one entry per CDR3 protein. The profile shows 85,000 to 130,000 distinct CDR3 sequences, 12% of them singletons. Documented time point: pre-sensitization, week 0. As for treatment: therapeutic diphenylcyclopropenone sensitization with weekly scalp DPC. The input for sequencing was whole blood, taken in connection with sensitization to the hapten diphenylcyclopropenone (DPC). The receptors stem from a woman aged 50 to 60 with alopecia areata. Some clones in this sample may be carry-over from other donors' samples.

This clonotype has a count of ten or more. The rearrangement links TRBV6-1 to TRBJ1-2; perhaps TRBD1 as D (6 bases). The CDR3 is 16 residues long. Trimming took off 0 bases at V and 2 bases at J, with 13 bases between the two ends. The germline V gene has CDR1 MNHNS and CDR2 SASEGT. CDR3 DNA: TGTGCCAGCAGTGAAGCAGCGACAGGTCAAAACTATGGCTACACCTTC. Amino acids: CASSEAATGQNYGYTF.

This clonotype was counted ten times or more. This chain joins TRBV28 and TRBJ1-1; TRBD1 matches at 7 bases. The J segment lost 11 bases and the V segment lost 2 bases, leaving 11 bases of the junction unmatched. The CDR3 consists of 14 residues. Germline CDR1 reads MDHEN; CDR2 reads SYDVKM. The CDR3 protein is CASSLPSRGYDAFF. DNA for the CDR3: TGTGCCAGCAGTTTACCCTCCAGGGGGTACGACGCTTTCTTT.

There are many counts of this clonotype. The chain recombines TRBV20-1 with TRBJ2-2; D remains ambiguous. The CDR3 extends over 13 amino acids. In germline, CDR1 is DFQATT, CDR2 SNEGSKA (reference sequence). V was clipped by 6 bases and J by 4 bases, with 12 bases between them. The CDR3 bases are TGCAGTGCGTTTAAAGGGTTCACCGGGGAGCTGTTTTTT. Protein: CSAFKGFTGELFF.

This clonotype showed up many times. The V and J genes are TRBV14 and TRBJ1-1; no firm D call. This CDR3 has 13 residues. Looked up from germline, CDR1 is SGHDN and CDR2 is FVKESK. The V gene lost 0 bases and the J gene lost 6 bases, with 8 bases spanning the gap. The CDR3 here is CASSQDRRAEAFF. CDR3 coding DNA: TGTGCCAGCAGCCAAGATCGGAGAGCTGAAGCTTTCTTT.

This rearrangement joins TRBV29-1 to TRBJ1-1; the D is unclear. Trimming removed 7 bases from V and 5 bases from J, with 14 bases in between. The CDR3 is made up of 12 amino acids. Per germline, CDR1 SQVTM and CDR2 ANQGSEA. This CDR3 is CSALRAGTEAFF. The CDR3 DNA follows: TGCAGCGCTCTTAGAGCCGGGACTGAAGCTTTCTTT.

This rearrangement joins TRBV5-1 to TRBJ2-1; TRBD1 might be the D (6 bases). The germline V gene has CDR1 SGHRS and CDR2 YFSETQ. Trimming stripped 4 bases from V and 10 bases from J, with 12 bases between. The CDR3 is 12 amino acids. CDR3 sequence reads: CASSLGAGEQFF. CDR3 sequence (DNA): TGCGCCAGCAGCCTGGGGGCCGGGGAGCAGTTCTTC.

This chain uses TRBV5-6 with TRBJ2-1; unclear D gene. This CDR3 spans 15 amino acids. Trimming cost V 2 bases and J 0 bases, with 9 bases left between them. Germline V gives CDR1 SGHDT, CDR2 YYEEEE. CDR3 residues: CASSFFASSYNEQFF. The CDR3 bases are TGTGCCAGCAGCTTTTTTGCCAGCTCCTACAATGAGCAGTTCTTC. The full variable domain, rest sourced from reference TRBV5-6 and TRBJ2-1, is DAGVTQSPTHLIKTRGQQVTLRCSPKSGHDTVSWYQQALGQGPQFIFQYYEEEERQRGNFPDRFSGHQFPNYSSELNVNALLLGDSALYLCASSFFASSYNEQFFGPGTRLTVL.

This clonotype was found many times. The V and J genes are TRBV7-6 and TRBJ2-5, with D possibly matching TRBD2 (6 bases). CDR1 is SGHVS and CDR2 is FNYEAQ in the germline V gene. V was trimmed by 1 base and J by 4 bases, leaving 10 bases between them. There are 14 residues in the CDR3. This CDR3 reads CASSLEASAETQYF. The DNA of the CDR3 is TGTGCCAGCAGCTTAGAGGCTAGCGCAGAGACCCAGTACTTC.

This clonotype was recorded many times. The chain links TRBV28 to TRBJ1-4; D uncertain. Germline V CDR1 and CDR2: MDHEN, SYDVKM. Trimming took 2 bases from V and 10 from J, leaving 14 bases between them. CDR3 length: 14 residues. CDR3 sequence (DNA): TGTGCCAGCAGTTTAGTGATTCAAGATGGAAAACTGTTTTTT. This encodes CASSLVIQDGKLFF.

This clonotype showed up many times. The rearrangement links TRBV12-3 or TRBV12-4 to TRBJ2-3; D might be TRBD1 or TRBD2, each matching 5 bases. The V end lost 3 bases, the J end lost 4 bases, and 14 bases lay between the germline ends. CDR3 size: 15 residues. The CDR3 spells CASSFWGSLPDTQYF. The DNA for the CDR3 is TGTGCCAGCAGTTTTTGGGGGAGCCTCCCAGATACGCAGTATTTT.

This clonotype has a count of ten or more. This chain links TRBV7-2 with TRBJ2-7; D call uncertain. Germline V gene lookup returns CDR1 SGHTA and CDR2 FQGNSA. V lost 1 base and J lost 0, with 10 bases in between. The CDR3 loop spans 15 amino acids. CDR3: CASSLEPLSSYEQYF. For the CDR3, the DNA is TGTGCCAGCAGCTTAGAGCCCCTCAGCTCCTACGAGCAGTACTTC.

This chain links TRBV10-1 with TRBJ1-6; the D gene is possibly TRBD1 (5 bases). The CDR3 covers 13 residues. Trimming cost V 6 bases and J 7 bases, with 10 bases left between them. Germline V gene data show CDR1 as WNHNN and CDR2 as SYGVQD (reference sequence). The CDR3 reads CASRPGPNSPLHF. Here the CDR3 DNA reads TGCGCCAGCAGACCGGGGCCCAATTCACCCCTCCACTTT.